This TCR beta chain was identified during a study of blood T cell repertoires in COVID-19. About the study: COVID-19 samples collected from the United States, Italy and Spain covered acute and convalescent phases. PBMCs, B-cell-depleted T cells, or T cells provided the cDNA or gDNA that made up the material.

Source study methods: By means of reference gene primer amplification, nucleated cell counts were estimated. TCRdb's table, derived via immunoSEQ multiplex PCR, lists solely in-frame clones and lacks some. V and J calls and clone size are copied from that table; D and trimming were computed from the DNA. The sample shows about 110,000 clones, 71% of them seen only once. This TCR derives from a woman aged 40-49 years with acute or convalescent COVID-19. The sample consisted of peripheral blood.

The CDR3 region is CSVGHTGTSGGLLQETQYF. The CDR3 DNA follows: TGCAGCGTTGGACACACCGGGACTAGCGGGGGCCTTCTACAAGAGACCCAGTACTTC. The J gene is TRBJ2-5, the V gene TRBV29-1; 14 positions agree with TRBD2. The CDR3 runs 19 residues. Unmatched junction bases numbered 15, after V lost 4 bases and J lost 2 bases. Germline V gene lookup returns CDR1 SQVTM and CDR2 ANQGSEA. Complete variable domain (other parts from reference TRBV29-1 and TRBJ2-5): SAVISQKPSRDICQRGTSLTIQCQVDSQVTMMFWYRQQPGQSLTLIATANQGSEATYESGFVIDKFPISRPNLTFSTLTVSNMSPEDSSIYLCSVGHTGTSGGLLQETQYFGPGTRLLVL.